This T cell receptor (beta chain) was identified during a study of radiotherapy plus CTLA-4 blockade in lung cancer. Study-level information: An objective response was seen in around a sixth of patients, and disease control in around 33%.

This CDR3 comprises 13 residues. Germline V gives CDR1 SSHAT, CDR2 FNYEAQ (reference sequence). Only in-frame clones appear in the TCRdb table, and some are missing; sequencing was by immunoSEQ multiplex PCR. The sample carries about 76,000 clones, about four fifths recorded once. Findings and caveats of the study: Radiotherapy was combined with ipilimumab, and tumor-derived TCR clones then expanded in blood. Per reports, early blood T cell clone dynamics, plus interferon-beta, forecast response most strongly.

On this clone: Its antigen remains unknown. The junction shows a germline mismatch at one end, possibly a read error.

The study treated chemo-refractory metastatic non-small-cell lung cancer patients with focal radiation plus ipilimumab CTLA-4 blockade. This TCR derives from a human donor with non-small cell lung cancer who had stable disease on radiotherapy plus ipilimumab. Material: peripheral blood, obtained from a patient treated with radiotherapy plus ipilimumab. The chain uses TRBV7-7 and TRBJ2-7; D is ambiguous. Written as DNA, the CDR3 is TGTGCTAGCAGCTTATCGGAGATTTCTGAGCAGTACTTC. Amino acids: CASSLSEISEQYF.